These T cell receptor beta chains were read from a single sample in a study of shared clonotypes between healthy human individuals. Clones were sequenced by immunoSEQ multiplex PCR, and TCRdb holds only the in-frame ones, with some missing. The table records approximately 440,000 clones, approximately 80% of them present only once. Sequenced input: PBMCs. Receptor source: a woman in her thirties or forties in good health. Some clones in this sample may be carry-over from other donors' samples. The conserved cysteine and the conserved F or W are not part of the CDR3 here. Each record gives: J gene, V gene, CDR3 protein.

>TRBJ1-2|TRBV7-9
ASSPDDYGYT
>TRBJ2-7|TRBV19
ASSILHEQY
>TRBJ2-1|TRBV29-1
SVEVGTGRF
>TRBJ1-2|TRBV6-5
ASSNPTGGSYGYT
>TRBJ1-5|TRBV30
AWSAGDQPQH
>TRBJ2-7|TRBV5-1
ASSLVPLTGGGGEQY
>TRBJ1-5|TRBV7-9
ASSLSVGQVIQPQH
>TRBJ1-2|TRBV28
ASSFARPYGYT
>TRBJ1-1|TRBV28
ASREQTNTEAF
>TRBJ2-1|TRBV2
ASRNSGGSYNEQF
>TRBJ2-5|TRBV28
ASSLAGTSGRRKTQY
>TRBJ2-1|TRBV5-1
ASSLQQVYEQF
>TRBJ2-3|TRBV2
ATRGRVHTDTQY
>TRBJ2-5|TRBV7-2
ASSLEGTSGVETQY
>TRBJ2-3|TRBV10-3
AISAAGGTDTQY
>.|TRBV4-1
ASSPRLAGFNYEQY
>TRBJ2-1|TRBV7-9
ASSFSSSYNEQF
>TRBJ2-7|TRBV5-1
ASSLSSGSYEQY
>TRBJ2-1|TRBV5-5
ASSFHDRGAEQF
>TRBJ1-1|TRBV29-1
SGKDRVAEAF
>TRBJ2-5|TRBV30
AWSKPGTQFGETQY
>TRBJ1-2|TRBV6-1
ASSAPWEERGYT
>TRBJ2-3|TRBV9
ASSGRTLDTQY
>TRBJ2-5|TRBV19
ASSPWREAEGIETQY
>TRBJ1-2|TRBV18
ASSNRTGGSGYT
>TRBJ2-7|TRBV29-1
SVGLLAGDYEQY
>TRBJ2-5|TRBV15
ATSRGTPPGETQY
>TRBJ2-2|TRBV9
ASSVGGAGSTGELF
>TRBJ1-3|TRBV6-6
GGRDSRGPGNTIY
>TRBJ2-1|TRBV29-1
SVPSGANNEQF
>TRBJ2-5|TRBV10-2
ASSVEETQY
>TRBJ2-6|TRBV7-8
ASSRRGVTGANVLT
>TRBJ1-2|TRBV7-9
ASSIDGIYGYT
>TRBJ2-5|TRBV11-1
ASSFNLGGQETQY
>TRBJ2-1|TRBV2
ASPPRHEQF
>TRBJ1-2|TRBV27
ASSLGANYGYT
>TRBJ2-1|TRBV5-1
ASSLVLGARNEQF
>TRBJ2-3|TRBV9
ASSVEGTSGIDTQY
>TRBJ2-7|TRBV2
ASRADFHSYEQY
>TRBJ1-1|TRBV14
ASSARGSSEAF
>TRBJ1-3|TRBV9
ASSVGEGNSGNTIY
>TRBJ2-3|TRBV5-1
ASSLGWGTRTDTQY
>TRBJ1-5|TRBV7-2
ASSFRGHSNQPQH
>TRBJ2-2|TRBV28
ASSPGLDRSTGELF
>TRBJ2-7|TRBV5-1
ASSPLGQGTNEQY
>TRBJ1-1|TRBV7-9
ASSKGGGAGEAF
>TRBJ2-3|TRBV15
ATSADRGRDTQY